The source of this TCR beta chain is a study of blood T cell repertoires in COVID-19. Some clones are missing from TCRdb's copy, which holds only in-frame ones; the method was immunoSEQ multiplex PCR. The repertoire has 330,000 or so clones, about 90% of them found once; the top ten carry approximately 3.1%. This CDR3 comprises 16 residues. Germline CDR1 and CDR2: SGHNT and YYREEE (reference sequence). The ends were cut back, 0 bases at V and 3 bases at J, with 12 bases in the middle. This clone was seen a single time. J is TRBJ2-2 and V is TRBV5-4; TRBD1 might be the D (6 bases). Material for sequencing was PBMCs or T cells enriched from blood (not recorded which). The sequence came from a woman aged 25 to 39 who had recovered from COVID-19. Here the CDR3 DNA reads TGTGCCAGCAGCTTGGGATGGGGGCTGTACACCGGGGAGCTGTTTTTT. Its protein product is CASSLGWGLYTGELFF.